This note documents a single T cell receptor beta chain sequence. This sample was taken from a study of regulatory T cells in long-lasting Graves disease. Whole-study context: Patients with persistent Graves' disease had over 5 years of antithyroid drugs and persistent TSH receptor antibodies.

Construction of TCR beta libraries relied on iRepertoire HTBI primers and on Arm-PCR targeting CDR3 regions. Each CDR3 protein is one row after TCRdb ran MiXCR on the multiplex PCR reads. The table has approximately 690,000 distinct CDR3 sequences, roughly 30% seen once. Time point defined: persistent/refractory GD, antithyroid drugs over 5 years with positive TRAb. The TCR library used RNA extracted from PBMCs. Sequencing used peripheral blood mononuclear cells (PBMCs), obtained when the disease was refractory, from a patient treated with antithyroid drugs. This receptor was identified in a female donor with Graves disease.

The CDR3 loop reads CATSRGTSGSFGETQYF. The CDR3 region has the DNA TGTGCCACCAGCAGAGGGACTAGCGGGAGTTTTGGAGAGACCCAGTACTTC. J is TRBJ2-5 and V is TRBV15; 13 positions match TRBD2. There are 17 residues in the CDR3. V trimming: 1 base; J trimming: 4 bases; junction bases outside the gene matches: 6. Germline V lookup: CDR1 LNHNV, CDR2 YYDKDF (reference sequence).